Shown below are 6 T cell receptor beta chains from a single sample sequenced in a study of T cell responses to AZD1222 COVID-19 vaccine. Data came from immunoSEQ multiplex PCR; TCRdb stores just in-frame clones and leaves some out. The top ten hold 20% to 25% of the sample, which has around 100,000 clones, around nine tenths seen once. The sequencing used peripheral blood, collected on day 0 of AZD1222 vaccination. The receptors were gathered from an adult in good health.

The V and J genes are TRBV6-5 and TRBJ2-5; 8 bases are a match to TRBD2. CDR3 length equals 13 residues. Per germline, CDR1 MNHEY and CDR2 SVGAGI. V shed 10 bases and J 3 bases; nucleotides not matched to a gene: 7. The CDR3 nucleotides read TGTGCCATTCGCTGGCGGGGGGAAGAGACCCAGTACTTC. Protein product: CAIRWRGEETQYF.

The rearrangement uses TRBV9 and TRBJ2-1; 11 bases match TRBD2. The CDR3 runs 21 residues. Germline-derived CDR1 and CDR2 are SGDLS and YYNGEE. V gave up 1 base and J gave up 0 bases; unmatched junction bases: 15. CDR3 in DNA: TGTGCCAGCAGCGTAACTACTCTCGGGACTAGCGGCCCCAGCTCCTACAATGAGCAGTTCTTC. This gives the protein CASSVTTLGTSGPSSYNEQFF.

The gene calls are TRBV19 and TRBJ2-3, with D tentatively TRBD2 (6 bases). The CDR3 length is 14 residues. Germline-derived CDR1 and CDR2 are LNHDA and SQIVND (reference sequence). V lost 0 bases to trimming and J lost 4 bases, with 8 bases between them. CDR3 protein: CASSIEGGPDTQYF. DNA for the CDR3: TGTGCCAGTAGTATAGAGGGGGGTCCAGATACGCAGTATTTT.

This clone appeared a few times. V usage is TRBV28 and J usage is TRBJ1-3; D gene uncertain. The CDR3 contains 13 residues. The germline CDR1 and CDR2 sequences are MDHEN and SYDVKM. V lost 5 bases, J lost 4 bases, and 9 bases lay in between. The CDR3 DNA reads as TGTGCCAGCAGTCGGACTCGGGGAAACACCATATATTTT. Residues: CASSRTRGNTIYF.

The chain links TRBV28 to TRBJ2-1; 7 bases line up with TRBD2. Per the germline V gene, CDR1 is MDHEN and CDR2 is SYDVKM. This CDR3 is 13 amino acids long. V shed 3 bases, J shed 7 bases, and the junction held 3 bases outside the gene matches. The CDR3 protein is CASSLGLSNEQFF. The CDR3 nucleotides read TGTGCCAGCAGTTTGGGACTAAGTAATGAGCAGTTCTTC.

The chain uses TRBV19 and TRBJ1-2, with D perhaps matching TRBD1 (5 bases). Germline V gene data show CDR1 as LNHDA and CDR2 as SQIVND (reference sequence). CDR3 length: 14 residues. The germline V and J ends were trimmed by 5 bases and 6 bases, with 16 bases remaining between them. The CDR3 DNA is TGTGCCAGTAGTCCCCAGGACAAAAGGAATGGCTACACCTTC. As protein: CASSPQDKRNGYTF.